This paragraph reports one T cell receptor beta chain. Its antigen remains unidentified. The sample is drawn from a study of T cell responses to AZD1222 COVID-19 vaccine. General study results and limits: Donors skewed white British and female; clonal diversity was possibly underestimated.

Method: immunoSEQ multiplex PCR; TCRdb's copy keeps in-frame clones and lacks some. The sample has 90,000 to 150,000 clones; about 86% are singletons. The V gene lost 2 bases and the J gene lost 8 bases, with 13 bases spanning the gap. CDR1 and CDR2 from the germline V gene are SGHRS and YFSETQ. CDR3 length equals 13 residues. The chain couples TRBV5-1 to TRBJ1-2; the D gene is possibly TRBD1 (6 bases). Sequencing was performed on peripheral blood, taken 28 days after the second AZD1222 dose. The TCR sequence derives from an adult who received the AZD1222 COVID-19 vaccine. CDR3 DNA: TGCGCCAGCAGCTTCGAGGGGGGGCAAGGCTACACCTTC. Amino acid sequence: CASSFEGGQGYTF.